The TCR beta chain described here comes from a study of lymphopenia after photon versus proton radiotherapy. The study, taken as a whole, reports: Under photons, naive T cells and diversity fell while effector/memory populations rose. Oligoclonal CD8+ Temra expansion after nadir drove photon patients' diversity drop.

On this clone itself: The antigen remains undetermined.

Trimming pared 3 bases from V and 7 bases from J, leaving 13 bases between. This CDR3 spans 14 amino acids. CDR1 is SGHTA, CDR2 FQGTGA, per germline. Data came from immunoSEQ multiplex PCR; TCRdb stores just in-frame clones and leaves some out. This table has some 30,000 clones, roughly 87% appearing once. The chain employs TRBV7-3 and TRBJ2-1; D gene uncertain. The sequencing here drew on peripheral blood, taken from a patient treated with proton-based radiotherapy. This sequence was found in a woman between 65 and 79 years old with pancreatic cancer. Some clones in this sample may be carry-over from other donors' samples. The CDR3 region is CASSLDTGRNEQFF. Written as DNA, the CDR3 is TGTGCCAGCAGCTTGGATACTGGTCGAAATGAGCAGTTCTTC.